Shown below are 23 T cell receptor beta chains from a single sample sequenced in a study of beta chain features in type 1 diabetes. Findings of the study overall: Shortening that was moderate but significant affected the TCRB CDR3s of Type 1 diabetes patients in all four CD4+ subsets.

The isolated RNA, all of it, was reverse transcribed, so expressed TCRB transcripts were what got sequenced. Method: immunoSEQ multiplex PCR; TCRdb's copy keeps in-frame clones and lacks some. The sample contains some 640,000 clones, over 13% of which appear only once. No antigen has been assigned to these receptors. Source material: naive CD4+ T cells from blood. The receptors derive from a man aged 18-30 years with type 1 diabetes.

This clone was observed a handful of times. This chain joins TRBV29-1 and TRBJ2-3; D is ambiguous. Germline V gene data show CDR1 as SQVTM and CDR2 as ANQGSEA. This CDR3 has 12 residues. V dropped 3 bases and J dropped 2 bases, with 6 bases sitting between them. The CDR3 sequence: CSVEGTTDTQYF. Written as DNA, the CDR3 is TGCAGCGTTGAGGGAACCACAGATACGCAGTATTTT.

V gene TRBV9 combines with J gene TRBJ2-3, with 11 bases fitting TRBD2. CDR3 length: 15 residues. V was clipped by 1 base and J by 6 bases; unmatched bases: 4. The germline V gene has CDR1 SGDLS and CDR2 YYNGEE. The CDR3 is CASSVIAGGLDTQYF. The CDR3 bases are TGTGCCAGCAGCGTAATAGCGGGAGGGCTCGATACGCAGTATTTT.

V gene TRBV7-2 combines with J gene TRBJ2-7; 7 bases align to TRBD2. The CDR3 extends over 14 amino acids. With V trimmed by 3 bases and J by 1 base, 3 bases remained unmatched. Germline loops: CDR1 SGHTA, CDR2 FQGNSA. The CDR3 coding sequence is TGTGCCAGCAGCTTGCGCGGGGGATCCTACGAGCAGTACTTC. This gives the protein CASSLRGGSYEQYF.

The chain couples TRBV5-1 to TRBJ2-7, with TRBD1 identical over 7 bases. The CDR3 sequence is 15 residues long. Germline loops: CDR1 SGHRS, CDR2 YFSETQ. Germline trimming cut 1 base from V and 7 bases from J; bases unmatched to any gene: 11. Here the CDR3 DNA reads TGCGCCAGCAGCTTGACGGCAGGGGGTCCAGGGGAGCAGTACTTC. Translated, it gives CASSLTAGGPGEQYF.

The V gene is TRBV5-6, the J gene TRBJ2-5, with D perhaps assigned TRBD1 or TRBD2 (6 bases each). Trimming took off 4 bases at V and 4 bases at J, with 17 bases between the two ends. CDR3 size: 15 residues. Germline values: CDR1 SGHDT, CDR2 YYEEEE. CDR3 sequence reads: CASSLTGRRGETQYF. The CDR3 DNA reads as TGTGCCAGCAGCCTCACAGGGAGGCGAGGAGAGACCCAGTACTTC. Combining the CDR3 with reference TRBV5-6 and TRBJ2-5 gives the whole variable domain DAGVTQSPTHLIKTRGQQVTLRCSPKSGHDTVSWYQQALGQGPQFIFQYYEEEERQRGNFPDRFSGHQFPNYSSELNVNALLLGDSALYLCASSLTGRRGETQYFGPGTRLLVL.

This clone was found a few times. The chain's CDR3 is CASSLEAATNYGYTF. The DNA for the CDR3 is TGTGCCAGCAGCTTAGAGGCTGCTACTAACTATGGCTACACCTTC. V usage is TRBV7-9 and J usage is TRBJ1-2; no firm D call. Looked up from germline, CDR1 is SEHNR and CDR2 is FQNEAQ (reference sequence). V dropped 1 base and J dropped 0 bases, with 9 bases sitting between them. The CDR3 spans 15 residues.

In this sample, this clone turned up a few times. CDR3 nucleotide sequence: TGTGCCAGTGCCTTCCAGGGGGAAGATACGCAGTATTTT. Protein: CASAFQGEDTQYF. The chain employs TRBV19 and TRBJ2-3; 7 bases map to TRBD1. Germline assignment: CDR1 LNHDA and CDR2 SQIVND (reference sequence). The V and J ends lost 8 bases and 5 bases, in that order; junction bases with no gene match: 7. CDR3 length equals 13 residues.

This clone was detected a few times. The gene calls are TRBV25-1 and TRBJ1-3; D gene ambiguous. Between the trimmed V and J ends, which lost 5 bases and 0 bases, there was a span of 11 bases. The CDR3 is 15 amino acids. The V gene's germline CDR1 is MGHDK and CDR2 SYGVNS. The CDR3 here is CASSLDVGSGNTIYF. The CDR3 bases are TGTGCCAGCAGTCTCGACGTTGGCTCTGGAAACACCATATATTTT.

This chain uses TRBV4-1 with TRBJ1-4, with 7 positions matching TRBD1. Trimming cost V 0 bases and J 4 bases; bases outside gene matches: 2. The germline V gene encodes CDR1 MGHRA and CDR2 YSYEKL. This CDR3 is built from 15 residues. The CDR3 DNA reads TGCGCCAGCAGCCAAGATGGGACAGTTAATGAAAAACTGTTTTTT. Translating it yields CASSQDGTVNEKLFF.

CDR3 amino acids: CASSLATAMTLSTDTQYF. The DNA for the CDR3 is TGCGCCAGCAGCTTGGCGACAGCGATGACCCTTAGCACAGATACGCAGTATTTT. This chain links TRBV5-1 with TRBJ2-3; weak D call: TRBD1 (5 bases). Germline CDR1 reads SGHRS; CDR2 reads YFSETQ. The CDR3 consists of 18 residues. The V end lost 0 bases, the J end lost 0 bases, and 17 bases lay between the germline ends.

The chain carries TRBV5-6 and TRBJ2-7; 7 bases align to TRBD1. The CDR3 runs to 15 residues. Germline V gives CDR1 SGHDT, CDR2 YYEEEE. V was pared by 4 bases and J by 4 bases, with 11 bases of the junction left unmatched. The CDR3 DNA reads as TGTGCCAGCAGCCGAAGGGTGACAGGGATGTACGAGCAGTACTTC. This codes for CASSRRVTGMYEQYF.

In regard to this clone: A junction end diverges from the germline sequence, so it may reflect a read error. This chain connects TRBV20-1 to TRBJ1-2; D gene unclear. The CDR3 contains 10 residues. The V gene's germline CDR1 is DFQATT and CDR2 SNEGSKA (reference sequence). The CDR3 DNA reads as TGCAGTGCAGATAACGATGGCTACACCTTC. This gives the protein CSADNDGYTF.

V usage is TRBV4-1 and J usage is TRBJ2-5, with 10 bases identical to TRBD2. The germline gives CDR1 MGHRA, CDR2 YSYEKL. With 3 bases clipped from V and 2 bases from J, the junction kept 9 bases outside the gene matches. CDR3 length: 17 residues. For the CDR3, the DNA is TGCGCCAGCAGCCAGTTTCTAGCGGGGGCGCCACAAGAGACCCAGTACTTC. Amino acid sequence: CASSQFLAGAPQETQYF.

V is TRBV5-1 and J is TRBJ2-7, with 7 bases fitting TRBD1. J gave up 3 bases and V 3 bases, and 6 bases lay outside the gene matches. Germline V gives CDR1 SGHRS, CDR2 YFSETQ. The CDR3 totals 14 residues. The CDR3 DNA reads TGCGCCAGCAGCTCAAGAGGGGGCGGCTACGAGCAGTACTTC. This gives the protein CASSSRGGGYEQYF.

The sample holds a few counts of this clone. The V gene is TRBV6-5, the J gene TRBJ1-1; 9 bases align to TRBD1. The CDR3 consists of 16 residues. V gave up 2 bases and J gave up 1 base; unmatched junction bases: 5. Germline V gene sequence: CDR1 MNHEY, CDR2 SVGAGI. The CDR3, as DNA: TGTGCCAGCAGTTACGCCCGGGACAGGGAGAACACTGAAGCTTTCTTT. Translating gives CASSYARDRENTEAFF.

This clone was seen a few times. This chain uses TRBV6-7 with TRBJ2-5; no firm D call. TRBV6-7 is an ORF, with its function uncertain. This CDR3 comprises 13 residues. V was clipped by 2 bases and J by 5 bases, with 9 bases between them. The CDR3 coding sequence is TGTGCCAGCAGTTACGCGGAGAAGGAGACCCAGTACTTC. Protein sequence: CASSYAEKETQYF.

This clone was observed a few times. The chain has TRBV9 and TRBJ1-6; no clear D gene. Germline CDR1 SGDLS, CDR2 YYNGEE. CDR3 size: 16 residues. V was trimmed by 0 bases and J by 14 bases, leaving 21 bases between them. DNA of the CDR3: TGTGCCAGCAGCGTAGTTCCTGCTCTCACCCCAGTCTCCCTCCACTTT. This codes for CASSVVPALTPVSLHF. The entire variable domain, with the rest obtained from reference TRBV9 and TRBJ1-6, is as follows: DSGVTQTPKHLITATGQRVTLRCSPRSGDLSVYWYQQSLDQGLQFLIQYYNGEERAKGNILERFSAQQFPDLHSELNLSSLELGDSALYFCASSVVPALTPVSLHFGNGTRLTVT.

This clone was found a few times. This chain uses TRBV5-1 with TRBJ2-1; D is uncertain. The CDR3 runs to 15 residues. V was cut by 0 bases and J by 0 bases, with 7 bases left in between. Germline V CDR1 and CDR2: SGHRS, YFSETQ. CDR3 sequence: CASSLDGDSYNEQFF. The CDR3 DNA reads TGCGCCAGCAGCTTGGACGGAGACTCCTACAATGAGCAGTTCTTC.

This rearrangement joins TRBV29-1 to TRBJ2-2, with D maybe TRBD1 (6 bases). The V gene's germline CDR1 is SQVTM and CDR2 ANQGSEA. CDR3 length: 14 residues. Trimming pared 6 bases from V and 4 bases from J, leaving 15 bases between. The CDR3 region has the DNA TGCAGCGTCCGCTTGGGGGCTAGCACCGGGGAGCTGTTTTTT. It encodes CSVRLGASTGELFF.

This rearrangement joins TRBV2 to TRBJ1-5, with D unclear. Germline-derived CDR1 and CDR2 are SNHLY and FYNNEI. The CDR3 has 13 residues. V was trimmed by 2 bases and J by 7 bases, leaving 9 bases between them. CDR3 nucleotide sequence: TGTGCCAGCAGTGAAATAGAGAACCAGCCCCAGCATTTT. The encoded protein is CASSEIENQPQHF.

The chain combines TRBV9 with TRBJ2-3, with D hard to call. Germline loops: CDR1 SGDLS, CDR2 YYNGEE. CDR3 size: 11 residues. V shed 7 bases and J shed 8 bases, with 11 bases lying between them. The CDR3 reads CASGYSPTQYF. The CDR3 DNA follows: TGTGCCAGCGGTTACTCGCCTACGCAGTATTTT.

This chain links TRBV15 with TRBJ2-1; 11 bases line up with TRBD2. V lost 1 base to trimming and J lost 0 bases; unmatched junction nucleotides: 17. This CDR3 comprises 22 residues. Germline lookup yields CDR1 LNHNV and CDR2 YYDKDF (reference sequence). The chain's CDR3 is CATSRGSLWLAGGTVSYNEQFF. CDR3 DNA: TGTGCCACCAGCAGAGGAAGCCTCTGGCTAGCGGGAGGCACCGTCTCCTACAATGAGCAGTTCTTC.

This clone showed up just once. The gene calls are TRBV5-1 and TRBJ1-1, with D possibly being TRBD1 (5 bases). This CDR3 comprises 14 residues. V was trimmed by 4 bases and J by 6 bases, leaving 16 bases between them. Looked up from germline, CDR1 is SGHRS and CDR2 is YFSETQ. CDR3: CASSGTGTDSEAFF. The CDR3 coding sequence is TGCGCCAGCAGCGGGACCGGGACTGATTCTGAAGCTTTCTTT.